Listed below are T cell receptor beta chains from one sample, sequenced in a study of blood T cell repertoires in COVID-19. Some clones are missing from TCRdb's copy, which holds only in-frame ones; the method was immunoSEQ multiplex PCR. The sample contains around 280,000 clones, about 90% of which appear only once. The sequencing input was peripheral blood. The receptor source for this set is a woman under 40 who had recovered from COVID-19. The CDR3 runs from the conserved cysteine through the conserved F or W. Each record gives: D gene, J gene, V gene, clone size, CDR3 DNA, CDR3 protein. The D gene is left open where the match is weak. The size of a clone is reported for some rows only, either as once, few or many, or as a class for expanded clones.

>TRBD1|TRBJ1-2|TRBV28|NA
TGTGCCAGCAAGACCGGACAGGGGGTTTATGGCTACACCTTC
CASKTGQGVYGYTF
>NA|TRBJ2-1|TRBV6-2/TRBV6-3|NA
TGTGCCAGCAGTTATCTGGGGGGATACAATGAGCAGTTCTTC
CASSYLGGYNEQFF
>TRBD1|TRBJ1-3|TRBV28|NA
TGTGCCAGCAGTTTCCCCGACAGGGGAGGTGGAAACACCATATATTTT
CASSFPDRGGGNTIYF
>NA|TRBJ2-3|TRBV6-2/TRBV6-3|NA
TGTGCCAGCAGTCGTGGGCTTGATACGCAGTATTTT
CASSRGLDTQYF
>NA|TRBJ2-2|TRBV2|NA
TGTGCCAGCAGTGAAGTCAGGGGTACCACCGGGGAGCTGTTTTTT
CASSEVRGTTGELFF
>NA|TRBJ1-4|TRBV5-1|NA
TGCGCCAGCAGCTTGGACAGAGCAACTAATGAAAAACTGTTTTTT
CASSLDRATNEKLFF
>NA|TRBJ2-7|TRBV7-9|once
TGTGCCAGCCTCCCCTTGGAGGGCGCGCCTCCCGCTTACGAGCAGTACTTC
CASLPLEGAPPAYEQYF
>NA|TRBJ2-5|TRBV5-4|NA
TGTGCCAGCAGCGAGGCGGTCCGAGGGGAGACCCAGTACTTC
CASSEAVRGETQYF
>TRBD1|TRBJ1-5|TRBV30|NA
TGTGCCTGGAGTGTAATGACAGGGAAATACCAGCCCCAGCATTTT
CAWSVMTGKYQPQHF
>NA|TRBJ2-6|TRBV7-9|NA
TGTGCCAGCAGCTTCTTCTCTGGGGCCAACGTCCTGACTTTC
CASSFFSGANVLTF
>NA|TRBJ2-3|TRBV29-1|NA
TGCAGCGTTCTACAGGGTCCGAGCACAGATACGCAGTATTTT
CSVLQGPSTDTQYF
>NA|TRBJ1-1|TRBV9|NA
TGTGCCAGCAGCGTAGAGTCGGACACTGAAGCTTTCTTT
CASSVESDTEAFF
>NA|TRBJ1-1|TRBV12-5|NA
TGTGCTAGTGGACACACCAGGAGGGGTGGTATTCTCCTGAGGGACCAGAACACTGAAGCTTTCTTT
CASGHTRRGGILLRDQNTEAFF
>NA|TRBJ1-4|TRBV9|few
TGTGCCAGCAGCGTAGACAGGAGCGCTAATGAAAAACTGTTTTTT
CASSVDRSANEKLFF
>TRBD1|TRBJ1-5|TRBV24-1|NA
TGTGCCACCAGTGATTCCACAAGGGGACAGCTTAGCAATCAGCCCCAGCATTTT
CATSDSTRGQLSNQPQHF
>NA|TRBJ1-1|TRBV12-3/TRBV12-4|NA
TGTGCCAGCAGTCTTTCCAGGAACACTGAAGCTTTCTTT
CASSLSRNTEAFF
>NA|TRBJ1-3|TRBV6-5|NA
TGTGCCAGCAGTACGCAGGGCTCTGGAAACACCATATATTTT
CASSTQGSGNTIYF
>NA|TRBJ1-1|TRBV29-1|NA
TGCAGCGGAACAGGAAACACTGAAGCTTTCTTT
CSGTGNTEAFF
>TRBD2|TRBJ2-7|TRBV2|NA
TGTGCCAGCAGTGAAGATTCTAGCGGTACCTACGAGCAGTACTTC
CASSEDSSGTYEQYF
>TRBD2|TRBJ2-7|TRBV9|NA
TGTGCCAGCAGCGAGGGGACTAGCGGGAGGGTGGGCGAGCAGTACTTC
CASSEGTSGRVGEQYF
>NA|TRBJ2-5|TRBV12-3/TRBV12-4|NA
TGTGCCAGCACTCTGGGGCCCCAAGAGACCCAGTACTTC
CASTLGPQETQYF
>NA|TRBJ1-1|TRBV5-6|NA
TGTGCCAGCAGCTTGGTGCCACTTTCCGAAGCTTTCTTT
CASSLVPLSEAFF
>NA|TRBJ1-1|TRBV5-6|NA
TGTGCCAGCAGCTTGATGAGCACTGAAGCTTTCTTT
CASSLMSTEAFF